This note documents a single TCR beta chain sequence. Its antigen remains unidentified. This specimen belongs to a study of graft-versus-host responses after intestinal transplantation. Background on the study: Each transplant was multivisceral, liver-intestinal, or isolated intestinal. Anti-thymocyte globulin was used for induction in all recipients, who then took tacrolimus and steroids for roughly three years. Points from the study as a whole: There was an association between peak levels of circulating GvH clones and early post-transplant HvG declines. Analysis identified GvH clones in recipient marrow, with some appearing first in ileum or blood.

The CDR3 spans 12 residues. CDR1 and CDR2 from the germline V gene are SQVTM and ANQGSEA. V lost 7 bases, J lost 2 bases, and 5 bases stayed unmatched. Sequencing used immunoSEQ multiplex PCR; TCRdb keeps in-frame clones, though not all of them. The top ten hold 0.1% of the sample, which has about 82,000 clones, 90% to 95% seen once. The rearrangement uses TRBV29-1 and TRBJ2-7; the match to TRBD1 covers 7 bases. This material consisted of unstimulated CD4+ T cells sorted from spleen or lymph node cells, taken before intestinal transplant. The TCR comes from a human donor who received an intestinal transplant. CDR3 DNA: TGCAGCGCACGACAGGGAGCCTACGAGCAGTACTTC. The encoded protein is CSARQGAYEQYF.